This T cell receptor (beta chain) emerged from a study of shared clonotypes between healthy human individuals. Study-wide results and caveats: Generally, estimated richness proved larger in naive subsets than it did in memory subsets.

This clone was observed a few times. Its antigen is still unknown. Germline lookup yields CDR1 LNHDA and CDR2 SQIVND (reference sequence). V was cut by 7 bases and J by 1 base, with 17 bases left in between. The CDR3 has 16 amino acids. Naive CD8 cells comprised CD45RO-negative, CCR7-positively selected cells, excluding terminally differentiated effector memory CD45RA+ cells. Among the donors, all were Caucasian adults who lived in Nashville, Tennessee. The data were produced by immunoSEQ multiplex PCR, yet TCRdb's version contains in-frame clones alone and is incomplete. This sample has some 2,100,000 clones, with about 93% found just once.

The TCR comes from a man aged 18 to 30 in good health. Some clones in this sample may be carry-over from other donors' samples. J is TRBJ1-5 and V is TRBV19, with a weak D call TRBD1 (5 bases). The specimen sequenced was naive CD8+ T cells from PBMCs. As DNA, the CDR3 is TGTGCCAGTAAAGAATGGGGGGTTGAGAGCAATCAGCCCCAGCATTTT. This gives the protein CASKEWGVESNQPQHF.